The next 8 T cell receptor beta chains were all read from a single sample in a study of CD4 and CD8 cells across lung adenocarcinoma regions. TCRdb processed the PCR reads anew with MiXCR; each CDR3 protein has one entry. Of 5,000 to 6,500 distinct CDR3 sequences listed, approximately 67% were seen once; the top ten hold about 24%. Material: CD4+ T cells from the center of a lung tumor. The receptors shown here come from a female donor with lung adenocarcinoma. The CD4 and CD8 labels of this study may be unreliable.

This sequence joins TRBV7-8 and TRBJ1-4; D not certain. Trimming removed 4 bases from V and 2 bases from J, with 11 bases in between. The germline CDR1 and CDR2 sequences are SGHVS and FQNEAQ. CDR3 length: 15 residues. DNA of the CDR3: TGTGCCAGCAGCTCAAGACGGTCTACTAATGAAAAACTGTTTTTT. This gives the protein CASSSRRSTNEKLFF.

Concerning this clonotype itself: This clone may be a read error of a much larger clone one base away. The chain uses TRBV10-1 and TRBJ1-1; D not resolved. Trimming took off 1 base at V and 11 bases at J, with 20 bases between the two ends. Germline-derived CDR1 and CDR2 are WNHNN and SYGVQD (reference sequence). The length of the CDR3 is 15 residues. Here the CDR3 reads CASSEYRRAIGRAFF. In nucleotides, the CDR3 is TGCGCCAGCAGTGAGTATAGAAGGGCAATAGGACGGGCTTTCTTT.

The rearrangement joins TRBV6-1 to TRBJ1-1; no reliable D call. V lost 7 bases and J lost 4, with 19 bases in between. The germline gives CDR1 MNHNS, CDR2 SASEGT. This CDR3 is 15 amino acids long. CDR3 region: CASTTGPFTATEAFF. CDR3 bases: TGTGCCAGCACGACGGGTCCTTTTACGGCCACTGAAGCTTTCTTT.

This chain uses TRBV6-1 with TRBJ2-1; possible D gene TRBD2, 5 bases. The CDR3 runs 15 residues. V dropped 6 bases and J dropped 9 bases, with 21 bases sitting between them. CDR1 and CDR2 from the germline V gene are MNHNS and SASEGT. The CDR3 sequence: CASRAGCAISSEQFF. The CDR3 region has the DNA TGTGCCAGCAGGGCGGGCTGTGCGATCTCCAGTGAGCAGTTCTTC.

This clonotype was observed a handful of times. V gene TRBV11-2 combines with J gene TRBJ2-1, with TRBD2 as a possible D gene (5 bases). Gene TRBJ2-5 matches the end of the DNA better, so the J call may be wrong. This CDR3 region has 17 residues. Looked up from germline, CDR1 is SGHAT and CDR2 is FQNNGV. CDR3 in DNA: TGTGCCAGCAGCTTAATTTCCCCGGGGAGTACCGGAGAGACCCAGTACTTC. This translates into CASSLISPGSTGETQYF.

The chain employs TRBV7-3 and TRBJ2-7; tentatively, D is TRBD2 (6 bases). The J call may be faulty, since TRBJ2-5 better matches the DNA end. The germline CDR1 and CDR2 sequences are SGHTA and FQGTGA. The CDR3 covers 16 residues. Here the CDR3 DNA reads TGTGCCAGCAGCTTGGTGGCGCCGGGAGCTGGAGAGACCCAGTACTTC. It specifies CASSLVAPGAGETQYF.

The chain recombines TRBV6-1 with TRBJ2-5; D might be TRBD2 (6 bases). V lost 5 bases to trimming and J lost 3 bases, with 13 bases between them. The CDR3 contains 14 residues. Germline CDR1 is MNHNS and CDR2 is SASEGT. CDR3 sequence reads: CASSPKQREETQYF. CDR3 bases: TGTGCCAGCAGTCCCAAGCAGCGGGAAGAGACCCAGTACTTC.

V and J are TRBV7-2 and TRBJ2-1; 8 positions agree with TRBD2. Trimming removed 5 bases from V and 9 bases from J; junction bases left unmatched: 15. Germline assignment: CDR1 SGHTA and CDR2 FQGNSA. The CDR3 runs 16 residues. This CDR3 is CASSPSWGAGASEQFF. DNA for the CDR3: TGTGCCAGCAGCCCCTCCTGGGGAGCGGGAGCTTCTGAGCAGTTCTTC.